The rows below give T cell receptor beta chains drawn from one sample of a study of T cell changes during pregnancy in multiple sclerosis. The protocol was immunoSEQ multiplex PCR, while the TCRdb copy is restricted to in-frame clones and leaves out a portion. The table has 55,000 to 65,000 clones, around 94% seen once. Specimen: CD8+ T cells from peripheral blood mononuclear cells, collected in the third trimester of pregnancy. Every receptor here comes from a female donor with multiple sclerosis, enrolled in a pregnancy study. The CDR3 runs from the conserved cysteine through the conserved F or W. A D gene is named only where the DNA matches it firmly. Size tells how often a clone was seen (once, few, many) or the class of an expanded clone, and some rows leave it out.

CASSHYTGSEQYF	TGCGCCAGCAGCCATTATACAGGGTCCGAGCAGTACTTC	NA	TRBJ2-7	NA	TRBV4-1
CASSLSSPGGFAGANVLTF	TGTGCCAGCAGTCTCAGCTCTCCCGGGGGGTTTGCCGGGGCCAACGTCCTGACTTTC	NA	TRBJ2-6	TRBD2	TRBV27
CASSQEQGSNTEAFF	TGTGCCAGCAGCCAAGAACAGGGATCGAACACTGAAGCTTTCTTT	NA	TRBJ1-1	NA	TRBV4-2
CASSAIGEGWLHTQYF	TGTGCCAGCAGCGCGATAGGGGAGGGCTGGTTGCATACGCAGTATTTT	NA	TRBJ2-3	TRBD2	TRBV7-2
CASSESYRGPEAFF	TGCGCCAGCAGTGAGTCCTACAGGGGCCCTGAAGCTTTCTTT	NA	TRBJ1-1	TRBD1	TRBV10-1
CASSQTFLNRFNTEAFF	TGTGCCAGCAGCCAAACGTTCCTCAACAGGTTTAACACTGAAGCTTTCTTT	NA	TRBJ1-1	NA	TRBV14
CASSKDREVPQPQHF	TGTGCCAGCAGCAAGGACAGGGAGGTGCCCCAGCCCCAGCATTTT	NA	TRBJ1-5	TRBD1	TRBV27
CAISEPMRGAGAKNIQYF	TGTGCCATCAGTGAGCCGATGCGGGGGGCGGGAGCCAAAAACATTCAGTACTTC	once	TRBJ2-4	TRBD2	TRBV10-3
CASRGLFTEAFF	TGTGCCAGCAGGGGGCTTTTCACTGAAGCTTTCTTT	NA	TRBJ1-1	NA	TRBV11-2
CASSLGQGYTDTQYF	TGTGCTAGCAGCTTAGGGCAGGGATACACAGATACGCAGTATTTT	NA	TRBJ2-3	NA	TRBV7-7
CASSEIGQGTYEQYF	TGTGCCAGCAGTGAAATCGGACAGGGGACCTACGAGCAGTACTTC	once	TRBJ2-7	TRBD1	TRBV6-1
CAWSPDTLRWPQHF	TGTGCCTGGAGTCCCGACACCCTACGTTGGCCCCAGCATTTT	NA	TRBJ1-5	NA	TRBV30
CASSLDSELYEQYF	TGTGCCAGCAGTTTAGATAGCGAACTCTACGAGCAGTACTTC	NA	TRBJ2-7	NA	TRBV28
CASSSPSGIPYLRETQYF	TGTGCCAGCAGCTCTCCTAGCGGGATTCCCTACCTTCGAGAGACCCAGTACTTC	NA	TRBJ2-5	TRBD2	TRBV7-9
CASSLLAGGTDEQYF	TGTGCCAGCAGCCTACTAGCGGGAGGGACCGACGAGCAGTACTTC	NA	TRBJ2-7	TRBD2	TRBV7-3
CASSSQTLAGGELFF	TGTGCCAGCAGCTCCCAAACCCTCGCGGGCGGGGAGCTGTTTTTT	once	TRBJ2-2	NA	TRBV5-6
CASSLGVTVSSYNEQFF	TGTGCCAGCAGCTTAGGGGTGACAGTAAGCTCCTACAATGAGCAGTTCTTC	NA	TRBJ2-1	NA	TRBV7-8
CASSLNSLTYNEQFF	TGTGCCAGCAGCCTAAACTCCCTAACTTACAATGAGCAGTTCTTC	once	TRBJ2-1	NA	TRBV13
CASSRTAESYEQYF	TGTGCCAGCAGCCGGACAGCCGAGTCCTACGAGCAGTACTTC	NA	TRBJ2-7	NA	TRBV7-6
CASSGDRPQETQYF	TGTGCCAGCAGCGGAGACAGACCGCAAGAGACCCAGTACTTC	NA	TRBJ2-5	NA	TRBV25-1
CASSSTGTGGDTQYF	TGCGCCAGCAGCTCCACTGGGACAGGGGGGGATACGCAGTATTTT	NA	TRBJ2-3	TRBD1	TRBV4-1
CASSPITSGWVGWNEQFF	TGTGCCAGCAGCCCGATTACTAGCGGGTGGGTGGGCTGGAATGAGCAGTTCTTC	NA	TRBJ2-1	TRBD2	TRBV9
CASSDYLAGFATGELFF	TGTGCCAGCAGTGATTACCTAGCGGGATTCGCCACCGGGGAGCTGTTTTTT	NA	TRBJ2-2	TRBD2	TRBV6-1
CASTETENTEAFF	TGTGCCAGCACCGAGACAGAGAACACTGAAGCTTTCTTT	NA	TRBJ1-1	NA	TRBV7-9
CASSFRGGAEVFYSNQPQHF	TGTGCCAGCAGTTTCCGGGGGGGGGCCGAGGTATTTTATAGCAATCAGCCCCAGCATTTT	NA	TRBJ1-5	NA	TRBV28
CASSPHITAVPADTQYF	TGTGCCAGCAGCCCGCACATCACAGCGGTGCCGGCAGATACGCAGTATTTT	NA	TRBJ2-3	NA	TRBV4-2
CASSYSRGDTQYF	TGTGCCAGCAGTTACTCACGGGGAGATACGCAGTATTTT	NA	TRBJ2-3	NA	TRBV6-5